This TCR beta chain is from a study of T cell repertoires in aging, cancer and after chemotherapy. Overall study context: Donor ages fell into six groups from 30 or younger up to 70 or older. Clear clonal overlap appeared across healthy donor samples taken over several months to years. Broader study findings: These repertoire data do not allow conclusions about immunological memory after chemotherapy. Age-matched healthy donors had significantly more diverse, less clonal blood TCR repertoires than untreated cancer patients.

TCR beta rearrangements were amplified from peripheral blood genomic DNA. The CDR3 runs 12 residues. The germline V gene has CDR1 KGHSH and CDR2 LQKENI. V shed 4 bases and J shed 10 bases, with 13 bases lying between them. TRB rearrangements spanning V, D and J were amplified using mixed TRB-A/B primers. One entry per CDR3 protein results from TCRdb running MiXCR on the multiplex PCR reads. This repertoire shows approximately 9,700 distinct CDR3 sequences, roughly 35% found once; its top ten account for approximately 2.6%. Concerning this clonotype: What it binds is not known.

The chain couples TRBV18 to TRBJ1-1; maybe TRBD1 (5 bases). Source material: blood. The TCR originated in a human donor in good health. The CDR3 loop is CASSRPLGGAFF. Here the CDR3 DNA reads TGTGCCAGCTCACGCCCACTTGGGGGAGCTTTCTTT.